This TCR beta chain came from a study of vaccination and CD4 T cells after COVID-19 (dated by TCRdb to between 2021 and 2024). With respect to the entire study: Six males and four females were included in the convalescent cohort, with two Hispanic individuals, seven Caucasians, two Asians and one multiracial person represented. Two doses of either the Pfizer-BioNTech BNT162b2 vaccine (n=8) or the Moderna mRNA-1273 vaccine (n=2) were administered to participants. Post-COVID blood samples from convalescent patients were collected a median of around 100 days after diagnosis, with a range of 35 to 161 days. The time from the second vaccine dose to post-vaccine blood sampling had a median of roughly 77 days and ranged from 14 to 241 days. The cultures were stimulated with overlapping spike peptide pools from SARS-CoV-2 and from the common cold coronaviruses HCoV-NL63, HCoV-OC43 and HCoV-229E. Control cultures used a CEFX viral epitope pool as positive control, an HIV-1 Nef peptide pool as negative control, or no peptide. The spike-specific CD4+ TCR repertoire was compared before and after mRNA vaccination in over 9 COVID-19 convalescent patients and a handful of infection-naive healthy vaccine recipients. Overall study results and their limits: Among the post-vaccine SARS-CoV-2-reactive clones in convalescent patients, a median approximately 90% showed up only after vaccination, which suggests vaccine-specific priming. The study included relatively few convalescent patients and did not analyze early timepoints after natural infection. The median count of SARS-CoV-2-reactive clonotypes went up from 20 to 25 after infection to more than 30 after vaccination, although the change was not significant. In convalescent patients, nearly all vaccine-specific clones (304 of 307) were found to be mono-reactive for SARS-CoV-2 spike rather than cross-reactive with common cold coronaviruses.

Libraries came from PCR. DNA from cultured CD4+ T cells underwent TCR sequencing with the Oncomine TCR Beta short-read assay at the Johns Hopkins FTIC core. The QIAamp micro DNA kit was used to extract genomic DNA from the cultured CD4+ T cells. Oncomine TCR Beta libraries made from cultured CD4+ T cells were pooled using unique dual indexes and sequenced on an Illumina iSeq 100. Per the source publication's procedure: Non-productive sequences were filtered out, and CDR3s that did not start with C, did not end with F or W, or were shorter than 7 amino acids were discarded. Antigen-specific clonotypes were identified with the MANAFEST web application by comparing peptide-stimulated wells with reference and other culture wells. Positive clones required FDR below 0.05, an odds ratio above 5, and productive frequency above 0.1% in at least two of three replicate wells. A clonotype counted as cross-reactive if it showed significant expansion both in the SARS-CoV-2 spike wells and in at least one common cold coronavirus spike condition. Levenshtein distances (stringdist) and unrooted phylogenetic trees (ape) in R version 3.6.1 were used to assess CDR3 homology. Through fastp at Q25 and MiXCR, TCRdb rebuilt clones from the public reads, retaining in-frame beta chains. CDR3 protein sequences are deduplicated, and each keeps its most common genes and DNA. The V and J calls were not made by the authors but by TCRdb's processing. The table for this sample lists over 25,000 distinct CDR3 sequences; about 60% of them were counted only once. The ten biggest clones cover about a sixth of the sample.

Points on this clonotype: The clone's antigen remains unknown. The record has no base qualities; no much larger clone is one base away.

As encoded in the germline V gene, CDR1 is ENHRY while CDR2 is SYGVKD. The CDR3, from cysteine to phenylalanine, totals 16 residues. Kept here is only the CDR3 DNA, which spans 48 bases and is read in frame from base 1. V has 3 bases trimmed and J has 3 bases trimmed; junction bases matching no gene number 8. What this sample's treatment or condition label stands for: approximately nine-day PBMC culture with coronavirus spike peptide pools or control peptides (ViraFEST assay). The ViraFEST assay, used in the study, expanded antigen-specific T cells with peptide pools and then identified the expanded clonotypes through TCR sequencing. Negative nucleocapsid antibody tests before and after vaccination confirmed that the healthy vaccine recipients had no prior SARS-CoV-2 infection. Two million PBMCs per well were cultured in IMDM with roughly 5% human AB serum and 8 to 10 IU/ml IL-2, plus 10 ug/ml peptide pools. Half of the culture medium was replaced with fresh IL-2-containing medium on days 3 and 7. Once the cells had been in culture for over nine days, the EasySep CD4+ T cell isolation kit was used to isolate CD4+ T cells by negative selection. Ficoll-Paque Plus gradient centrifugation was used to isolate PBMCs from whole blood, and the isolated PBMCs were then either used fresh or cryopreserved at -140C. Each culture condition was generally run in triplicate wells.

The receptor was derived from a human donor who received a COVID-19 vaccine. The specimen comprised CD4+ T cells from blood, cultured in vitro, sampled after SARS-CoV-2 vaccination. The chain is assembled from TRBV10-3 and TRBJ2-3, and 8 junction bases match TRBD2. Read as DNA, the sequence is TGTGCCATCAGTGATTCGCCCGGGGGGGCGACAGATACGCAGTATTTT. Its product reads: CAISDSPGGATDTQYF.